The source of this TCR beta chain is a study of cytomegalovirus exposure and HLA in healthy donors. Findings and caveats of the study: Later analysis revealed greater clonal expansion in HLA-associated TCR beta chains than in equally common others. Earlier findings revealed that most TCR beta V segments proved productive either about 87% or about 30% of the time.

This PCR relied on a set of 60 Vbeta primers and 13 Jbeta primers. The method was immunoSEQ multiplex PCR; TCRdb's version includes in-frame clones alone and lacks a portion of them. The table lists 150,000 to 200,000 clones, roughly 87% of them singletons. Details on this clone: Its antigen is not known.

Trimming shortened V by 4 bases and J by 8 bases, and 9 bases separated the two germline ends. This CDR3 spans 13 amino acids. Germline CDR1 reads SNHLY; CDR2 reads FYNNEI. The J gene is TRBJ1-6, the V gene TRBV2; D unclear. The sequenced sample was PBMCs. The TCR was taken from a girl in the first two years of life in good health and CMV-seronegative. In nucleotides, the CDR3 is TGTGCCAGCAGTGGCCTAGTCCATTCACCCCTCCACTTT. It encodes CASSGLVHSPLHF.